The rows below give T cell receptor beta chains drawn from one sample of a study of cytomegalovirus exposure and HLA in healthy donors. The protocol was immunoSEQ multiplex PCR, while the TCRdb copy is restricted to in-frame clones and leaves out a portion. Here the sample spans 120,000 or so clones, under 85% being singletons. Source material: PBMCs. These receptors all come from a man aged 18 to 29 in good health and CMV-seropositive. CDR3s include the opening cysteine and the closing phenylalanine or tryptophan. The D gene is left open where the match is weak. Size values are once, few and many counts, or a class for expanded clones, and some rows have none.

d_call,j_call,clone_size,v_call,cdr3_nt,cdr3_aa
TRBD1,TRBJ2-3,.,TRBV7-9,TGTGCCAGCAGGCCGGTTACAGGGGTGGTAGATACGCAGTATTTT,CASRPVTGVVDTQYF
.,TRBJ2-7,.,TRBV4-1,TGCGCCAGCAGCCCGGGTGCTGGCCGTGGGGAGCAGTACTTC,CASSPGAGRGEQYF
TRBD2,TRBJ2-7,.,TRBV12-5,TGTGCTAGTGGTTTGGGGCTTAGCGGGAAATACGAGCAGTACTTC,CASGLGLSGKYEQYF
TRBD2,TRBJ2-1,.,TRBV5-1,TGCGCCAGCAGCGCGGGACTAGCGGGAGGGCCGTCCTACAATGAGCAGTTCTTC,CASSAGLAGGPSYNEQFF
TRBD1,TRBJ1-2,.,TRBV10-3,TGTGCCATCAGTGAGTCTATGGGGCAGGGGGCGAACTATGGCTACACCTTC,CAISESMGQGANYGYTF
.,TRBJ2-6,.,TRBV7-9,TGTGCCAGCAGCTTAGTGGGCCAGACAATGAGCTCTGGGGCCAACGGCCTGACTTTC,CASSLVGQTMSSGANGLTF
TRBD2,TRBJ2-3,.,TRBV11-3,TGTGCCAGCAGCGAAGGACTAGCGGGGATCACAGATACGCAGTATTTT,CASSEGLAGITDTQYF
.,TRBJ1-5,.,TRBV18,TGTGCCAGCTCCACCGAACATAGCAATCAGCCCCAGCATTTT,CASSTEHSNQPQHF
.,TRBJ1-2,.,TRBV7-6,TGTGCCAGCAGCTTACTGGGAGAGGATGGCTACACCTTC,CASSLLGEDGYTF
.,TRBJ1-1,.,TRBV6-1,TGTGCCAGCAGTGAAGAGGAGACGGAGAACACTGAAGCTTTCTTT,CASSEEETENTEAFF
TRBD2,TRBJ2-2,.,TRBV4-1,TGCGCCAGCAGCCGAACTAGCGGGAGCTGGCTTTCCACCGGGGAGCTGTTTTTT,CASSRTSGSWLSTGELFF
TRBD1,TRBJ1-2,.,TRBV6-6,TGTGCCAGCAGGGACAGGGTTAGGGATGGCTACACCTTC,CASRDRVRDGYTF
.,TRBJ1-2,.,TRBV5-1,TGCGCCAGCAGCTTGGGGTCGAGGGAATCTGGCTACACCTTC,CASSLGSRESGYTF
TRBD1,TRBJ1-2,.,TRBV2,TGTGCCAGCAGTCCCGGGACAGGGACAGACTATGGCTACACCTTC,CASSPGTGTDYGYTF
TRBD1,TRBJ1-1,.,TRBV29-1,TGCAGCGTTTCTCCCAGGGGGCCCAACACTGAAGCTTTCTTT,CSVSPRGPNTEAFF
TRBD2,TRBJ2-7,.,TRBV5-1,TGCGCCAGCAGACAAACTAGCGGAGGACTTTACGAGCAGTACTTC,CASRQTSGGLYEQYF
TRBD1,TRBJ1-1,.,TRBV6-1,TGTGCCAGCAGTGTGACAGGGAGCGAAGCTTTCTTT,CASSVTGSEAFF
TRBD1,TRBJ2-7,.,TRBV19,TGTGCCAGTAGTAGGACCGCAGGGGGTCCCTACGAGCAGTACTTC,CASSRTAGGPYEQYF
.,TRBJ2-7,.,TRBV27,TGTGCCAGCAGTCCCGACAGTGGCCACTACGAGCAGTACTTC,CASSPDSGHYEQYF
.,TRBJ2-7,.,TRBV7-9,TGTGCCAGCAGCTCCTCCGGAGGGTGGTACGAGCAGTACTTC,CASSSSGGWYEQYF
.,TRBJ2-1,.,TRBV12-2,TGTGCAAGTCGCTTGCGACTAGCGGGGCTGGCCCAATACAATGAGCAGTTCTTC,CASRLRLAGLAQYNEQFF
.,TRBJ1-1,.,TRBV11-2,TGTGCCAGCAGCGGCCGGGTAGGGACACCCCCCCGGCGAGCTTTCTTT,CASSGRVGTPPRRAFF
TRBD1,TRBJ1-1,.,TRBV11-2,TGTGCCAGCAGCTCCGACAGGGGAAACACTGAAGCTTTCTTT,CASSSDRGNTEAFF
.,TRBJ1-1,.,TRBV30,TGTGCCTGGAGTGTTTTCGCTGAAGCTTTCTTT,CAWSVFAEAFF
.,TRBJ1-2,.,TRBV5-1,TGCGCCAGCAGCTTGGGACAGAGCCCTAACTATGGCTACACCTTC,CASSLGQSPNYGYTF
.,TRBJ2-7,once,TRBV12-5,TGTGCTAGTGGTTCCCCTAGGAGGACCTACGAGCAGTACTTC,CASGSPRRTYEQYF
.,TRBJ1-3,.,TRBV19,TGTGCCAGTACCACCTTGAGGAGCTCTGGAAACACCATATATTTT,CASTTLRSSGNTIYF
.,TRBJ2-3,.,TRBV5-6,TGTGCCAGCAGCTCCTGGAGGGCAACAGATACGCAGTATTTT,CASSSWRATDTQYF
TRBD1,TRBJ2-1,.,TRBV19,TGTGCCAGTAGTACTGAGGACAGGGCCTACAATGAGCAGTTCTTC,CASSTEDRAYNEQFF
.,TRBJ2-4,.,TRBV19,TGTGCCAGTAGTATTCAGGGCAGGGTCAACAGTCAGTACTTC,CASSIQGRVNSQYF
.,TRBJ1-2,.,TRBV7-9,TGTGCCAGCAGCTCTACACAGTACTCAGCTAACTATGGCTACACCTTC,CASSSTQYSANYGYTF
.,TRBJ2-1,.,TRBV11-2,TGTGCCAGCAGCTTAGGCGAGGGAGTTCCTACCTACAATGAGCAGTTCTTC,CASSLGEGVPTYNEQFF
.,TRBJ2-1,once,TRBV6-4,TGTGCCAGCAGTGACGGAGAGGCCAATGAGCAGTTCTTC,CASSDGEANEQFF
.,TRBJ2-1,.,TRBV30,TGTGCCTGGAGCGCTGGTGGGACTTCATACCATGAGCAGTTCTTC,CAWSAGGTSYHEQFF
TRBD2,TRBJ2-3,.,TRBV7-9,TGTGCCAGCAGCTTACCGGCGGGAATAGCGGGGTTGGGAGATACGCAGTATTTT,CASSLPAGIAGLGDTQYF
TRBD2,TRBJ2-1,.,TRBV5-1,TGCGCCAGCAGCTTGGATAGCGGGGGGTTCTACAATGAGCAGTTCTTC,CASSLDSGGFYNEQFF
TRBD2,TRBJ2-5,.,TRBV7-9,TGTGCCAGCAGCCTTTCTAGCGGGGGGGTTCGACAAGAGACCCAGTACTTC,CASSLSSGGVRQETQYF
.,TRBJ1-1,.,TRBV27,TGTGCCAGCAGTTTATCGTTCTCCCGGAACACTGAAGCTTTCTTT,CASSLSFSRNTEAFF
TRBD1,TRBJ2-2,once,TRBV25-1,TGTGCCAGCAGTGACCCCGGACAGGGGGCGCTTACCGGGGAGCTGTTTTTT,CASSDPGQGALTGELFF
.,TRBJ1-1,few,TRBV6-1,TGTGCCAGCAGTGACAGGTACACTGAAGCTTTCTTT,CASSDRYTEAFF
.,TRBJ1-3,.,TRBV9,TGTGCCAGCAGCGTAAACAAAACTGGAAACACCATATATTTT,CASSVNKTGNTIYF
.,TRBJ2-7,few,TRBV6-6,TGTGCCAGCAGTTCCTGGCCACCCGAGGGCGAGCAGTACTTC,CASSSWPPEGEQYF
.,TRBJ1-1,.,TRBV20-1,TGCAGTGCCCAAACGGAGGCTGAAGCTTTCTTT,CSAQTEAEAFF